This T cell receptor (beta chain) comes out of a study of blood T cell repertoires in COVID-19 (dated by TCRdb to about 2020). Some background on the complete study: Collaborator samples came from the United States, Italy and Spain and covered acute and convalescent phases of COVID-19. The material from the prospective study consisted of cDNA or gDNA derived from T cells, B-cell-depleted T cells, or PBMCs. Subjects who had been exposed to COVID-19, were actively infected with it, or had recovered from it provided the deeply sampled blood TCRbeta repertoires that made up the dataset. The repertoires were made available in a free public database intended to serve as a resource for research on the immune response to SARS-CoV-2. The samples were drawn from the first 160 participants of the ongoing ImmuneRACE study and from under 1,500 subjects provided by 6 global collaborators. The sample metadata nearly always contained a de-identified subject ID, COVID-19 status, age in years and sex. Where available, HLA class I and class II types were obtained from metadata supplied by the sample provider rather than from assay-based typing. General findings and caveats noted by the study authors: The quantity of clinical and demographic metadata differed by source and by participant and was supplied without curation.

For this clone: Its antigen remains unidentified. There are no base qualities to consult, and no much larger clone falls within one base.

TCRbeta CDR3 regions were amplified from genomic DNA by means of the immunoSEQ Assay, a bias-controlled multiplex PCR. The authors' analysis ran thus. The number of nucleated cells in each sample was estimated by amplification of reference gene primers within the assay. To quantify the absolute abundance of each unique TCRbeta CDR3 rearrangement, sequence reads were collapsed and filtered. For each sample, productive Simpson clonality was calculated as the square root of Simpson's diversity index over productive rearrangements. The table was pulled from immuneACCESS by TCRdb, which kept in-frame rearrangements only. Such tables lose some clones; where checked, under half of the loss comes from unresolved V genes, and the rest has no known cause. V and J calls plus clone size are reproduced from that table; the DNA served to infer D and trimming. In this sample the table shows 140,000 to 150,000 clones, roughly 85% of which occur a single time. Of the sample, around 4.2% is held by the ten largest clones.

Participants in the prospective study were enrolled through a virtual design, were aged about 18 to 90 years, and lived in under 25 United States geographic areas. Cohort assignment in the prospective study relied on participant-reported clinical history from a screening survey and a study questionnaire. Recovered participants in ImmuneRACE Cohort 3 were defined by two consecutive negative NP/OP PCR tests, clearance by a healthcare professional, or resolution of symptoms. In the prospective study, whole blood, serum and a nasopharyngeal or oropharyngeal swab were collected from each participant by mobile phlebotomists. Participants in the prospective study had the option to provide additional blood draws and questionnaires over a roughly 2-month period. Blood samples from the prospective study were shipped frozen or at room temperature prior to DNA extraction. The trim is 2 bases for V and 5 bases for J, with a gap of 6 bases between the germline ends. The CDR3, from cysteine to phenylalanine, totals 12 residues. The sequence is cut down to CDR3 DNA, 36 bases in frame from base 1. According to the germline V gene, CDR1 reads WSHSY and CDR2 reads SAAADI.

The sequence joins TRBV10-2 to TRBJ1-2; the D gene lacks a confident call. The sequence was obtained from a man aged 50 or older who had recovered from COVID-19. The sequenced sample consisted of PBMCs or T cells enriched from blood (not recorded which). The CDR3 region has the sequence CASSEVGYGYTF. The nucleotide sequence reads TGCGCCAGCAGTGAGGTCGGTTATGGCTACACCTTC.